This is a list of T cell receptor beta chains from one sample in a study of blood T cell repertoires in COVID-19. Sequenced by immunoSEQ multiplex PCR; TCRdb stores in-frame clones only, minus some. This sample yields about 180,000 clones, of which around 86% are seen a single time; around 8.6% belongs to the top ten. Sequences were obtained from PBMCs or T cells enriched from blood (not recorded which). The receptors were gathered from a woman between 25 and 40 years old who had recovered from COVID-19. The CDR3 runs from the conserved cysteine through the conserved F or W. A D gene is named only where the DNA matches it firmly. For some rows the clone size is stated as once, few or many, or as a class when expanded; others skip it.

15	TRBV7-3	-	TRBJ1-1	-	CASSLAGGMNTEAFF	TGTGCCAGCAGCCTGGCGGGGGGAATGAACACTGAAGCTTTCTTT
13	TRBV10-1	-	TRBJ1-1	-	CASSVAGHTEAFF	TGCGCCAGCAGTGTGGCGGGGCATACTGAAGCTTTCTTT
16	TRBV19	-	TRBJ1-2	-	CASSIDSNRENYGYTF	TGTGCCAGTAGTATCGATTCGAACAGGGAAAACTATGGCTACACCTTC
13	TRBV7-9	-	TRBJ1-4	TRBD1	CASRGQGDEKLFF	TGTGCCAGCAGGGGACAGGGTGATGAAAAACTGTTTTTT
13	TRBV7-2	-	TRBJ2-7	-	CASSLGGQLEQYF	TGTGCCAGCAGCTTAGGGGGGCAGTTGGAGCAGTACTTC
13	TRBV25-1	-	TRBJ1-2	-	CASSEFFDYGYTF	TGTGCCAGCAGTGAATTCTTCGACTATGGCTACACCTTC
16	TRBV7-6	-	TRBJ2-7	TRBD2	CASSLGTSGRAGEQYF	TGTGCCAGCAGCCTCGGGACTAGCGGGAGGGCTGGTGAGCAGTACTTC
19	TRBV7-2	-	TRBJ2-4	TRBD2	CASSLDPGGSDLAKNIQYF	TGTGCCAGCAGCTTAGATCCGGGAGGCTCTGATCTAGCCAAAAACATTCAGTACTTC
21	TRBV7-8	-	TRBJ2-7	TRBD2	CANSQDLLAGTEFVLLYEQYF	TGTGCCAACAGCCAAGACTTACTAGCGGGAACAGAGTTCGTCCTCCTCTACGAGCAGTACTTC
14	TRBV25-1	once	TRBJ2-7	-	CASSESREWYEQYF	TGTGCCAGCAGTGAATCCAGGGAATGGTACGAGCAGTACTTC
15	TRBV3-1/TRBV3-2	-	TRBJ1-2	-	CASSPGHGGQYGYTF	TGTGCCAGCAGCCCCGGCCACGGCGGACAATATGGCTACACCTTC